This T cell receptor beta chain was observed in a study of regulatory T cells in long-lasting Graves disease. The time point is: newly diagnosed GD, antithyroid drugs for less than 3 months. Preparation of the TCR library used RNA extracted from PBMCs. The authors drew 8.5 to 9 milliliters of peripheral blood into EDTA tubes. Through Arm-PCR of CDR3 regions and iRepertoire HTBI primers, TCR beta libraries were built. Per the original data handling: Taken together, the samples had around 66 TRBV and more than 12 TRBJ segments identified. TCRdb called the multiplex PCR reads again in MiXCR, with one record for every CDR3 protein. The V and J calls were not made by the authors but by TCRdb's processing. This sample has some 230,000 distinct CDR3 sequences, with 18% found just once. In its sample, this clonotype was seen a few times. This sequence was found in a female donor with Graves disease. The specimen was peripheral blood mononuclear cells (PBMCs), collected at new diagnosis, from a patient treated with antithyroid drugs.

The CDR3 DNA reads as TGTGCCACAGCCCTGGTCCGCTCTGGGGAGCTGTTTTTT. The encoded protein is CATALVRSGELFF. The chain recombines TRBV15 with TRBJ2-2; no reliable D call. Trimming cost V 9 bases and J 8 bases, with 16 bases left between them. The CDR3 is made up of 13 amino acids. Germline-derived CDR1 and CDR2 are LNHNV and YYDKDF (reference sequence).